Listed below are T cell receptor beta chains from one sample, sequenced in a study of T cells in Graves' hyperthyroidism and ophthalmopathy. A single record per CDR3 protein comes from TCRdb applying MiXCR to the multiplex PCR reads. The table has about 560,000 distinct CDR3 sequences, 16% seen once. The sample comprised blood. These receptors all come from a woman aged 18-29 years with Graves' hyperthyroidism. CDR3s include the opening cysteine and the closing phenylalanine or tryptophan. Each record gives: D gene, V gene, clone size, J gene, CDR3 protein, CDR3 DNA. D genes are given only for firm matches. Part of the rows lack a size; the others show once, few, many or a class for expanded clones.

>TRBD2|TRBV12-3/TRBV12-4|many|TRBJ2-7
CASSLGRWGGYEQYF
TGTGCCAGCAGTCTAGGACGGTGGGGGGGCTACGAGCAGTACTTC
>TRBD1|TRBV12-5|few|TRBJ2-3
CASGLILGRGPPDTQYF
TGTGCTAGTGGTTTGATACTCGGCAGGGGGCCCCCAGATACGCAGTATTTT
>-|TRBV20-1|-|TRBJ1-5
CSARRGINQPQHF
TGCAGTGCTAGAAGGGGAATCAATCAGCCCCAGCATTTT
>-|TRBV11-1|many|TRBJ2-7
CASSRTDNYEQYF
TGTGCCAGCAGCCGGACTGATAACTACGAGCAGTACTTC
>TRBD2|TRBV20-1|few|TRBJ2-4
CSARDPSGGAKNIQYF
TGCAGTGCTAGAGACCCCTCGGGGGGAGCCAAAAACATTCAGTACTTC
>TRBD1|TRBV5-4|few|TRBJ1-4
CASSDRDRSNEKLFF
TGTGCCAGCAGCGACAGGGACAGGAGCAATGAAAAACTGTTTTTT
>-|TRBV7-2|once|TRBJ2-4
CASSLVWTLAKNIQYF
TGTGCCAGCAGCTTAGTATGGACTTTAGCCAAAAACATTCAGTACTTC
>-|TRBV12-3/TRBV12-4|few|TRBJ1-4
CASRPVQDGPEKLFF
TGTGCCAGCAGACCTGTCCAGGACGGACCAGAAAAACTGTTTTTT
>-|TRBV6-1|-|TRBJ2-2
CASIPSDANTGELFF
TGTGCCAGCATCCCATCCGATGCGAACACCGGGGAGCTGTTTTTT
>-|TRBV20-1|-|TRBJ1-3
CAKGASGNTIYF
TGCGCCAAAGGGGCCTCAGGGAACACCATATATTTT
>-|TRBV20-1|many|TRBJ2-7
CSATADEGRLYEQYF
TGCAGTGCGACCGCGGACGAGGGTAGGCTCTACGAGCAGTACTTC
>-|TRBV5-1|once|TRBJ2-3
CASSLDLKGPLYF
TGCGCCAGCAGCTTAGATTTGAAGGGCCCTTTGTATTTT
>-|TRBV24-1|many|TRBJ1-5
CATSGSGDGSNQPQHF
TGTGCCACCAGTGGCTCGGGTGATGGTAGCAATCAGCCCCAGCATTTT
>TRBD1|TRBV5-1|-|TRBJ1-1
CASSRDRGLTEAFF
TGCGCCAGCAGCCGCGACAGGGGGCTAACTGAAGCTTTCTTT
>TRBD1|TRBV3-1|few|TRBJ1-4
CASSPGTGTTNEKLFF
TGTGCCAGCAGCCCCGGGACAGGGACAACTAATGAAAAACTGTTTTTT
>TRBD2|TRBV20-1|many|TRBJ2-4
CSGSGRATKNIQYF
TGCAGTGGTAGCGGGAGGGCCACCAAAAACATTCAGTACTTC
>TRBD1|TRBV12-3/TRBV12-4|-|TRBJ1-1
CASRAGTGGFNTEAFF
TGTGCCAGCAGAGCCGGGACAGGGGGTTTCAACACTGAAGCTTTCTTT
>TRBD2|TRBV2|many|TRBJ2-1
CASSGELAGGGNEQFF
TGTGCCAGCAGTGGGGAACTAGCGGGAGGAGGGAATGAGCAGTTCTTC
>TRBD1|TRBV6-2/TRBV6-3|-|TRBJ2-7
CASSSPGQGLSYEQYF
TGTGCCAGCAGTTCCCCGGGACAGGGGCTCTCCTACGAGCAGTACTTC
>TRBD1|TRBV6-1|many|TRBJ1-2
CASRPQGARGYTF
TGTGCCAGCAGACCACAGGGGGCGCGGGGCTACACCTTC
>-|TRBV25-1|-|TRBJ2-5
CASSEGAGRETQYF
TGTGCCAGCAGTGAGGGGGCGGGGAGAGAGACCCAGTACTTC
>-|TRBV7-9|-|TRBJ2-5
CASSFGEKTGETQYF
TGTGCCAGCAGCTTCGGGGAAAAGACTGGAGAGACCCAGTACTTC
>-|TRBV28|many|TRBJ2-3
CASSLWIMGAPTDTQYF
TGTGCCAGCAGTTTATGGATCATGGGGGCGCCCACAGATACGCAGTATTTT
>-|TRBV5-1|-|TRBJ1-6
CASRETSTGNSPLHF
TGCGCCAGCAGGGAAACATCGACAGGAAATTCACCCCTCCACTTT
>-|TRBV3-1|many|TRBJ2-3
CASSQVAFSTDTQYF
TGTGCCAGCAGCCAAGTGGCGTTCAGCACAGATACGCAGTATTTT
>-|TRBV5-6|few|TRBJ2-7
CASSYRGFTYEQYF
TGTGCCAGCAGCTATCGGGGCTTTACCTACGAGCAGTACTTC
>-|TRBV12-3/TRBV12-4|few|TRBJ2-1
CASRLLANSGNEQFF
TGTGCCAGCAGACTCCTAGCCAACTCTGGGAATGAGCAGTTCTTC
>TRBD1|TRBV5-1|-|TRBJ2-7
CASKKGQETYEQYF
TGCGCCAGTAAAAAGGGACAGGAAACCTACGAGCAGTACTTC
>-|TRBV19|many|TRBJ1-1
CASRTGWEITEAFF
TGTGCCTCTAGAACAGGGTGGGAGATCACTGAAGCTTTCTTT
>-|TRBV19|-|TRBJ1-4
CASSIDLGRKLFF
TGTGCCAGTAGTATTGATCTGGGGAGAAAACTGTTTTTT
>-|TRBV5-4|-|TRBJ1-4
CASSLDGRAAVKLFF
TGTGCCAGCAGCTTGGATGGCAGGGCTGCCGTAAAACTGTTTTTT
>-|TRBV27|many|TRBJ1-2
CASSLSGTPRSYGYTF
TGTGCCAGCTCCTTATCCGGGACACCAAGGTCGTATGGCTACACCTTC
>-|TRBV6-1|many|TRBJ1-4
CASSPRTSPEKLFF
TGTGCCAGCAGTCCACGGACCTCTCCTGAAAAACTGTTTTTT
>TRBD1|TRBV28|many|TRBJ2-7
CASSLLTGISYEQYF
TGTGCCAGCAGTTTACTGACAGGGATCAGCTACGAGCAGTACTTC
>-|TRBV14|-|TRBJ2-1
CASSQDLRGGGFF
TGTGCCAGCAGCCAAGATCTTCGCGGGGGCGGGTTCTTC
>TRBD1|TRBV28|many|TRBJ2-7
CASSLGLGQGGEEQYF
TGTGCCAGCAGTTTGGGCCTGGGACAGGGAGGAGAAGAGCAGTACTTC
>-|TRBV7-2|-|TRBJ1-2
CASSPGTPHNYGYTF
TGTGCCAGCAGCCCCGGGACGCCGCATAACTATGGCTACACCTTC
>-|TRBV30|-|TRBJ1-3
CAWSGPGFSGNTIYF
TGTGCCTGGAGTGGCCCCGGCTTCTCTGGAAACACCATATATTTT
>TRBD1|TRBV6-2/TRBV6-3|few|TRBJ2-1
CASRRTGPYNEQFF
TGTGCCAGCAGGCGGACAGGGCCCTACAATGAGCAGTTCTTC
>TRBD1|TRBV28|-|TRBJ2-2
CASRPYRGTGELFF
TGTGCCAGCAGGCCCTACAGGGGCACCGGGGAGCTGTTTTTT
>-|TRBV5-1|-|TRBJ1-3
CASRQQSSGNTIYF
TGCGCCAGCAGGCAGCAAAGCTCTGGAAACACCATATATTTT
>-|TRBV29-1|many|TRBJ2-1
CSVEGLSDEQFF
TGCAGCGTTGAAGGGCTGTCGGATGAGCAGTTCTTC
>TRBD1|TRBV3-1|many|TRBJ1-1
CASSPRTGGAAEAFF
TGTGCCAGCAGTCCTAGGACAGGGGGCGCAGCTGAAGCTTTCTTT